The source of this T cell receptor beta chain is a study of regulatory and conventional T cells in RAG deficiency. Here immunoSEQ multiplex PCR was the method, and the copy in TCRdb shows in-frame clones only, minus some. This table has around 29,000 clones, roughly 96% appearing once. The CDR3 loop spans 15 amino acids. The V gene lost 2 bases and the J gene lost 2 bases, with 10 bases spanning the gap. Germline-derived CDR1 and CDR2 are SGHNT and YYREEE (reference sequence). Conventional CD4+ T cells were sorted from blood as CD25-low CD127-high cells. The data also belong to a second study, concerning regulatory T cells. That report adds: The PCR used 52 TRBV and 13 TRBJ primers.

The genes are TRBV5-4 and TRBJ1-4; tentatively, D is TRBD1 (5 bases). This clonotype originated in a human donor in good health. The material sequenced was CD25- CD4+ T cells sorted from blood. This CDR3 reads CASSFGGWTNEKLFF. The CDR3 nucleotides are TGTGCCAGCAGCTTCGGGGGGTGGACTAATGAAAAACTGTTTTTT.